The 2 T cell receptor beta chains below all came from one sample that was sequenced in a study of T cell responses to AZD1222 COVID-19 vaccine. TCRdb's copy holds only in-frame clones and misses some; the assay was immunoSEQ multiplex PCR. The repertoire holds 120,000 or so clones, about 90% seen once, with approximately 10% in the top ten. The sequences come from peripheral blood, collected on day 0 of AZD1222 vaccination. The receptor set was obtained from an adult in good health.

The chain couples TRBV5-1 to TRBJ2-3; 11 bases match TRBD2. The CDR3 is 18 residues long. The V and J ends lost 3 bases and 2 bases, in that order; junction bases with no gene match: 11. Germline values: CDR1 SGHRS, CDR2 YFSETQ. The CDR3 DNA sequence: TGCGCCAGCAGCTGGGATTATGCTAGCGGGGGGAACACAGATACGCAGTATTTT. As protein: CASSWDYASGGNTDTQYF.

The chain recombines TRBV9 with TRBJ1-2; 9 nucleotides match TRBD1. The J segment lost 4 bases and the V segment lost 4 bases, leaving 14 bases of the junction unmatched. Germline assignment: CDR1 SGDLS and CDR2 YYNGEE. The CDR3 is 17 residues long. CDR3: CASSPLQGAPRGYGYTF. The CDR3 nucleotides read TGTGCCAGCAGCCCCTTACAGGGGGCCCCACGCGGCTATGGCTACACCTTC.